The 10 T cell receptor beta chains listed next were all sequenced from one sample in a study of T cell responses to AZD1222 COVID-19 vaccine. Measured with immunoSEQ multiplex PCR; TCRdb has only the in-frame clones, and not every one. Found here are 85,000 to 95,000 clones, around 89% of them singletons; the top ten hold more than 5%. Specimen: peripheral blood, collected 28 days after the second AZD1222 dose. The receptor set was obtained from an adult who received the AZD1222 COVID-19 vaccine.

The CDR3 DNA follows: TGTGCCAGCGCGGGGACATGGACTGAAGCTTTCTTT. This gives the protein CASAGTWTEAFF. This rearrangement joins TRBV6-5 to TRBJ1-1; a possible D gene is TRBD1 (6 bases). V was trimmed by 8 bases and J by 5 bases, leaving 12 bases between them. In germline, CDR1 is MNHEY, CDR2 SVGAGI. The CDR3 runs 12 residues.

J is TRBJ1-6 and V is TRBV18; D gene unclear. Trimming pared 0 bases from V and 5 bases from J, leaving 14 bases between. CDR1 and CDR2 from the germline V gene are KGHSH and LQKENI. The CDR3 covers 17 residues. CDR3 sequence reads: CASSPPISGRDNSPLHF. Written as DNA, the CDR3 is TGTGCCAGCTCACCACCCATTTCCGGCAGAGATAATTCACCCCTCCACTTT.

This sequence joins TRBV20-1 and TRBJ1-5; no clear D gene. The CDR3 spans 13 residues. Germline V gene sequence: CDR1 DFQATT, CDR2 SNEGSKA (reference sequence). Trimming took 3 bases from V and 5 from J, leaving 11 bases between them. CDR3 sequence reads: CSASPQLYQPQHF. CDR3 sequence (DNA): TGCAGTGCTAGTCCCCAGCTGTATCAGCCCCAGCATTTT.

The rearrangement joins TRBV7-2 to TRBJ1-2; tentative D call: TRBD1 (5 bases). The CDR3 loop spans 14 amino acids. The V end lost 1 base, the J end lost 6 bases, and 12 bases lay between the germline ends. Germline CDR1 and CDR2: SGHTA and FQGNSA. The CDR3 DNA follows: TGTGCCAGCAGCTTAGGCAGGGCGCCGAATGGCTACACCTTC. Translation: CASSLGRAPNGYTF.

The V and J genes are TRBV18 and TRBJ2-2; D not resolved. The V end lost 0 bases, the J end lost 1 base, and 3 bases lay between the germline ends. There are 14 residues in the CDR3. Germline CDR1 and CDR2: KGHSH and LQKENI. In DNA form, the CDR3 reads TGTGCCAGCTCACCACCTAGGAACACCGGGGAGCTGTTTTTT. Residues: CASSPPRNTGELFF.

The chain recombines TRBV18 with TRBJ1-4; 7 bases line up with TRBD1. V shed 6 bases, J shed 7 bases, and the junction held 14 bases outside the gene matches. This CDR3 is 16 amino acids long. Germline assignment: CDR1 KGHSH and CDR2 LQKENI. The CDR3 coding sequence is TGTGCCAGCTCGCATGGGAGACAGGGTGGTCCTGAAAAACTGTTTTTT. Protein: CASSHGRQGGPEKLFF.

The rearrangement links TRBV27 to TRBJ2-6; D ambiguous. V lost 3 bases and J lost 2, with 2 bases in between. The length of the CDR3 is 13 residues. Per the germline V gene, CDR1 is MNHEY and CDR2 is SMNVEV (reference sequence). The CDR3 DNA follows: TGTGCCAGCAGTTTCGCTGGGGCCAACGTCCTGACTTTC. It specifies CASSFAGANVLTF.

Comment on this clone: One end of the junction fails to match germline, which may point to a read error. CDR3 region: CASSDLTGGETAAFF. CDR3 in DNA: TGTGCCAGCAGTGACCTAACAGGGGGCGAAACTGCAGCTTTCTTT. The chain joins TRBV6-1 to TRBJ1-1; 9 positions match TRBD1. The CDR3 contains 15 residues. The germline CDR1 and CDR2 sequences are MNHNS and SASEGT.

This chain connects TRBV28 to TRBJ1-2; 7 nucleotides agree with TRBD1. This CDR3 comprises 13 residues. The V gene's germline CDR1 is MDHEN and CDR2 SYDVKM. V gave up 6 bases and J gave up 2 bases; unmatched junction bases: 3. The CDR3 sequence: CASSEQGNYGYTF. For the CDR3, the DNA is TGTGCCAGCAGCGAACAGGGGAACTATGGCTACACCTTC.

The chain has TRBV19 and TRBJ1-1; 11 bases align to TRBD1. Losses at the gene ends were 5 bases for V and 1 base for J; bases not matched to a gene: 9. The CDR3 loop spans 17 amino acids. Germline V CDR1 and CDR2: LNHDA, SQIVND (reference sequence). CDR3 amino acids: CASSPLDRGLENTEAFF. The CDR3 bases are TGTGCCAGTAGTCCCCTGGACAGGGGGCTGGAGAACACTGAAGCTTTCTTT.